Listed below are T cell receptor beta chains from one sample, sequenced in a study of T cell changes during pregnancy in multiple sclerosis. Clones were sequenced by immunoSEQ multiplex PCR, and TCRdb holds only the in-frame ones, with some missing. Seen here are some 44,000 clones, 70% to 90% observed once, and the top ten hold roughly 0.9%. The sequencing here drew on CD4+ T cells from peripheral blood mononuclear cells, taken after pregnancy. These receptors were collected from a female donor with multiple sclerosis, enrolled in a pregnancy study. Each CDR3 is given with its conserved first and last residue. D genes are given only for firm matches. A row's size may be missing; if present it is once, few, many or a size class.

TRBJ1-1,few,14,TRBV30,NA,CAWSVVIENTEAFF,TGTGCCTGGAGTGTTGTCATAGAGAACACTGAAGCTTTCTTT
TRBJ2-7,NA,12,TRBV15,NA,CATSRQGYEQYF,TGTGCCACCAGCAGGCAGGGCTACGAGCAGTACTTC
TRBJ2-1,NA,18,TRBV13,TRBD2,CASSPPLLAGGRYNEQFF,TGTGCCAGCAGCCCACCCCTTTTGGCGGGGGGGAGGTACAATGAGCAGTTCTTC
TRBJ2-7,NA,15,TRBV2,NA,CASSEARTAAYEQYF,TGTGCCAGCAGTGAAGCGCGAACAGCAGCCTACGAGCAGTACTTC
TRBJ2-3,NA,14,TRBV9,NA,CASSVQSRGDTQYF,TGTGCCAGCAGCGTGCAATCCAGGGGAGATACGCAGTATTTT
TRBJ2-4,NA,15,TRBV7-2,NA,CASSFMADSEKVQYF,TGTGCCAGCAGCTTTATGGCGGACAGTGAGAAGGTTCAGTACTTC
TRBJ1-4,NA,14,TRBV28,TRBD1,CASSYGTGYEKLFF,TGTGCCAGCAGTTATGGGACAGGGTATGAAAAACTGTTTTTT
TRBJ1-6,NA,15,TRBV18,NA,CASSPRQPSNSPLHF,TGTGCCAGCTCACCCCGACAGCCTTCTAATTCACCCCTCCACTTT
TRBJ1-2,few,17,TRBV7-3,TRBD1,CASSLSLGGTGSDGYTF,TGTGCCAGCAGCCTCTCACTCGGCGGGACAGGGTCGGATGGCTACACCTTC
TRBJ1-1,NA,12,TRBV21-1,NA,CASGGMNTEAFF,TGTGCCAGCGGTGGCATGAACACTGAAGCTTTCTTT
TRBJ2-3,NA,16,TRBV5-1,NA,CASSFPTRQYTDTQYF,TGCGCCAGCAGCTTCCCTACACGACAGTACACAGATACGCAGTATTTT
TRBJ2-7,NA,18,TRBV6-1,TRBD2,CASSEAVRLRGGAYEQYF,TGTGCCAGCAGTGAAGCGGTACGACTTCGGGGGGGGGCTTACGAGCAGTACTTC
TRBJ2-1,once,13,TRBV4-2,NA,CASSQGLSLIQFF,TGTGCCAGCAGCCAAGGACTATCCCTCATCCAGTTCTTC
TRBJ2-5,few,14,TRBV6-5,TRBD1,CASSHRYRGETQYF,TGTGCCAGCAGTCACCGCTACAGGGGGGAGACCCAGTACTTC
TRBJ2-3,NA,16,TRBV5-4,TRBD2,CASNPPLAGGPDTQYF,TGTGCCAGCAACCCCCCCCTAGCGGGGGGGCCAGATACGCAGTATTTT
TRBJ2-1,NA,18,TRBV5-1,TRBD1,CASSIRNRPGQAAREQFF,TGCGCCAGCAGCATTAGAAACCGGCCGGGACAGGCGGCTCGTGAGCAGTTCTTC
TRBJ2-5,once,16,TRBV5-1,TRBD2,CASSRILAEPPETQYF,TGCGCCAGCAGCCGGATACTAGCGGAACCCCCAGAGACCCAGTACTTC
TRBJ2-5,NA,14,TRBV28,NA,CASSPPALGETQYF,TGTGCCAGCAGTCCGCCGGCCCTCGGGGAGACCCAGTACTTC
TRBJ2-7,NA,12,TRBV29-1,TRBD1,CSVLQGPGEQYF,TGCAGCGTCCTACAGGGGCCGGGGGAGCAGTACTTC
TRBJ2-7,few,17,TRBV5-8,TRBD2,CASSLAYSGGHKYEQYF,TGTGCCAGCAGCTTGGCGTACTCGGGGGGGCACAAATACGAGCAGTACTTC
TRBJ1-2,NA,13,TRBV29-1,TRBD1,CSVEKGQGYGYTF,TGCAGCGTTGAGAAGGGACAGGGCTATGGCTACACCTTC
TRBJ2-3,NA,13,TRBV5-1,NA,CASSPKALDTQYF,TGCGCCAGCAGCCCGAAAGCCTTGGATACGCAGTATTTT
TRBJ1-6,once,16,TRBV30,NA,CAWNLGDSSYNSPLHF,TGTGCCTGGAACCTCGGGGATAGCTCCTATAATTCACCCCTCCACTTT
TRBJ1-1,NA,16,TRBV4-3,NA,CASSQWSGGAGTEAFF,TGCGCCAGCAGCCAATGGAGCGGGGGAGCTGGGACTGAAGCTTTCTTT
TRBJ1-5,NA,14,TRBV6-6,NA,CASSYNDLAQPQHF,TGTGCCAGCAGTTACAATGACTTGGCTCAGCCCCAGCATTTT
TRBJ2-5,NA,13,TRBV11-1,NA,CASSFTVQETQYF,TGTGCCAGCAGCTTTACAGTCCAAGAGACCCAGTACTTC
TRBJ2-2,NA,14,TRBV9,NA,CASSAVMNTGELFF,TGTGCCAGCAGCGCCGTTATGAACACCGGGGAGCTGTTTTTT
TRBJ2-5,NA,16,TRBV11-2,TRBD2,CASSLAPGGVSETQYF,TGTGCCAGCAGCTTAGCCCCGGGGGGAGTCTCGGAGACCCAGTACTTC
TRBJ2-2,NA,16,TRBV4-1,NA,CASSQARDLNTGELFF,TGCGCCAGCAGCCAGGCCAGGGATTTGAACACCGGGGAGCTGTTTTTT
TRBJ1-2,NA,13,TRBV2,TRBD1,CASSERQGQGYTF,TGTGCCAGCAGTGAGCGACAGGGGCAAGGCTACACCTTC
TRBJ1-4,NA,15,TRBV7-8,TRBD1,CASSRAGGIGEKLFF,TGTGCCAGCAGCCGCGCAGGGGGCATAGGAGAAAAACTGTTTTTT
TRBJ1-2,NA,14,TRBV2,NA,CASSLRGAEAGYTF,TGTGCCAGCAGTCTCCGGGGAGCTGAGGCTGGCTACACCTTC
TRBJ1-1,NA,17,TRBV10-3,NA,CAISESFGAGLNTEAFF,TGTGCCATCAGTGAGTCGTTTGGGGCAGGATTGAACACTGAAGCTTTCTTT
TRBJ1-2,NA,16,TRBV4-1,NA,CASSQVEAIQAYGYTF,TGCGCCAGCAGCCAAGTAGAGGCCATTCAAGCCTATGGCTACACCTTC
TRBJ2-7,NA,14,TRBV5-1,NA,CASSLAQVGDEQYF,TGCGCCAGCAGCTTGGCTCAGGTAGGGGACGAGCAGTACTTC
TRBJ1-1,NA,16,TRBV29-1,TRBD1,CSVEDGQGRGWTEAFF,TGCAGCGTTGAAGATGGACAGGGCAGGGGGTGGACTGAAGCTTTCTTT
TRBJ2-5,once,14,TRBV30,TRBD1,CAWRNIGGGETQYF,TGTGCCTGGAGAAATATAGGGGGCGGAGAGACCCAGTACTTC
TRBJ2-5,NA,15,TRBV7-7,NA,CASSLGGGFQETQYF,TGTGCTAGCAGCTTAGGGGGGGGATTTCAAGAGACCCAGTACTTC
TRBJ1-6,NA,18,TRBV7-3,TRBD1,CASSRDREATEVNSPLHF,TGTGCCAGCAGCCGGGACAGGGAGGCCACTGAGGTTAATTCACCCCTCCACTTT
TRBJ2-7,NA,13,TRBV30,NA,CAWSRGLTYEQYF,TGTGCCTGGAGTCGAGGGTTGACCTACGAGCAGTACTTC
TRBJ1-4,NA,16,TRBV18,NA,CASSPLGQGMAEKLFF,TGTGCCAGCTCACCACTTGGCCAGGGGATGGCCGAAAAACTGTTTTTT
TRBJ2-6,NA,16,TRBV7-8,NA,CASSSRGGGGANVLTF,TGTGCCAGCAGTTCGAGAGGGGGTGGTGGGGCCAACGTCCTGACTTTC
TRBJ1-5,NA,14,TRBV28,NA,CASSLVAGHQPQHF,TGTGCCAGCAGTTTAGTGGCAGGTCATCAGCCCCAGCATTTT
TRBJ1-1,NA,15,TRBV27,NA,CASSTHRATGGEAFF,TGTGCCAGCAGTACCCACAGGGCCACAGGAGGTGAAGCTTTCTTT